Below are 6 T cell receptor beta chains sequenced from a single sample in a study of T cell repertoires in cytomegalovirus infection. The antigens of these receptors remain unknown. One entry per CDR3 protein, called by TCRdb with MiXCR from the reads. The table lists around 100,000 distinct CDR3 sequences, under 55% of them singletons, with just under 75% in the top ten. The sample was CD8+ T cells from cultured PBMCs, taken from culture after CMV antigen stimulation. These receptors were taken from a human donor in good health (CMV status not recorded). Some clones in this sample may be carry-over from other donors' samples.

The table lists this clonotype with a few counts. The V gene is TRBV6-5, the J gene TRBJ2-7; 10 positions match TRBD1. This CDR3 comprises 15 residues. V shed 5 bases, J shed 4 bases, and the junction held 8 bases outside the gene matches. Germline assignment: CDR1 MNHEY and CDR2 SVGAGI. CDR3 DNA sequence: TGTGCCAGCAGTCACCCCGGGACAGGGGTTTACGAGCAGTACTTC. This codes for CASSHPGTGVYEQYF.

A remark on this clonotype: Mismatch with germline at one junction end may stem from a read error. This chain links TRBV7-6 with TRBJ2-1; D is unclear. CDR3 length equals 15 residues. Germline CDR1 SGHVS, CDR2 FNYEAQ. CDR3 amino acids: CASSLAGSNYDEQFF. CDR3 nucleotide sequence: TGTGCCAGCAGCTTAGCGGGCAGTAACTACGATGAGCAGTTCTTC.

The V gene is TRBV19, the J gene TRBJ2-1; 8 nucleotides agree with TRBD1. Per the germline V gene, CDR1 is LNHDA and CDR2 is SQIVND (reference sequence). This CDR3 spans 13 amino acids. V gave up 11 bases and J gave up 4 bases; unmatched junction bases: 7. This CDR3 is CACGTGYYNEQFF. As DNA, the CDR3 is TGTGCCTGTGGGACAGGCTATTACAATGAGCAGTTCTTC.

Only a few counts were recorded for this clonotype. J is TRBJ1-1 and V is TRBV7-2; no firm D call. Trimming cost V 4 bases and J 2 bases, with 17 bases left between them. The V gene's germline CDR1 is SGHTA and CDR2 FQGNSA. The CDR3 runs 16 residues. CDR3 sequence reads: CASSSLGFDGNTEAFF. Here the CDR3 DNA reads TGTGCCAGCAGCTCTTTGGGCTTCGACGGAAACACTGAAGCTTTCTTT.

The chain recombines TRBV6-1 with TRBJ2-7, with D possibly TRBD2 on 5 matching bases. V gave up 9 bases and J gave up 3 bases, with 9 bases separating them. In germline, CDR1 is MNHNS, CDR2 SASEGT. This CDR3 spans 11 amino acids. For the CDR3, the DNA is TGTGCCAGTGGCGGAGGCTACGAGCAGTACTTC. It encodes CASGGGYEQYF.

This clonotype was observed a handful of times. The CDR3 coding sequence is TGTGCCAGCAGCTCCCCCGAGGGGCAGCGAAACTATGGCTACACCTTC. Translation gives CASSSPEGQRNYGYTF. This chain uses TRBV7-9 with TRBJ1-2; TRBD1 might be the D (5 bases). CDR3 length equals 16 residues. CDR1 is SEHNR and CDR2 is FQNEAQ in the germline V gene (reference sequence). Deletions cut 4 bases from V and 2 bases from J, with 17 bases between.